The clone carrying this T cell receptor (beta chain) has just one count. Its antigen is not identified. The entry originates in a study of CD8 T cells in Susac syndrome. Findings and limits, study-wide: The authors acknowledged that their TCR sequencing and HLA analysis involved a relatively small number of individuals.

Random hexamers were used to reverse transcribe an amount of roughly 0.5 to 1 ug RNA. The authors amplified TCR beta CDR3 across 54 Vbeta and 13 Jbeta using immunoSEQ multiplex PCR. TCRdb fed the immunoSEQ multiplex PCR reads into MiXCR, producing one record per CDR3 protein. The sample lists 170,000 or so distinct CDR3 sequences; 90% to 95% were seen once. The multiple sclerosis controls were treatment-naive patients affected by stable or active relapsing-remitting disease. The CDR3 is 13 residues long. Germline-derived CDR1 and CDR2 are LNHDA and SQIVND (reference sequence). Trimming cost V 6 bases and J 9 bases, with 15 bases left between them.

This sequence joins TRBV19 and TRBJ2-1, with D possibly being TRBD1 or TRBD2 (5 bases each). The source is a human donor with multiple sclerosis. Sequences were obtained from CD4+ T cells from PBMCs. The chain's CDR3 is CASSPGTPSEQFF. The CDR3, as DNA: TGTGCCAGTAGCCCCGGGACCCCGAGTGAGCAGTTCTTC.